These 21 T cell receptor beta chains came from one sample sequenced in a study of cytomegalovirus exposure and HLA in healthy donors. Primers: 60 Vbeta forward and 13 Jbeta reverse. Assay: immunoSEQ multiplex PCR; the TCRdb copy retains only in-frame clones and omits some. The sample lists some 120,000 clones, 10% to 13% occurring once. Source material: PBMCs. These receptors originate from a woman younger than 30 in good health and CMV-seropositive.

The CDR3 sequence: CASSQDRRQGVLGEQFF. CDR3 DNA: TGCGCCAGCAGCCAAGATCGGAGGCAGGGGGTCTTGGGGGAGCAGTTCTTC. This chain uses TRBV4-1 with TRBJ2-1; 7 bases match TRBD1. This CDR3 has 17 amino acids. Trimming at V came to 0 bases and at J to 10 bases, leaving 15 bases not matched to a gene. Germline CDR1 and CDR2: MGHRA and YSYEKL.

This clone was picked up a small number of times. The chain combines TRBV5-6 with TRBJ1-3; the match to TRBD1 covers 7 bases. The CDR3 extends over 15 amino acids. From germline, CDR1 is SGHDT and CDR2 YYEEEE. V lost 1 base to trimming and J lost 0 bases; unmatched junction nucleotides: 1. The CDR3, as DNA: TGTGCCAGCAGCTTGAGACAGGGCTCTGGAAACACCATATATTTT. It yields the protein CASSLRQGSGNTIYF.

This clone showed up just a few times. The chain has TRBV30 and TRBJ2-1; 9 bases match TRBD2. This CDR3 has 14 residues. Trimming cost V 4 bases and J 8 bases; bases outside gene matches: 9. The germline gives CDR1 GTSNPN, CDR2 SVGIG (reference sequence). This CDR3 reads CAWTTREGPHEQFF. In DNA, the CDR3 is TGTGCCTGGACAACGCGGGAGGGCCCGCATGAGCAGTTCTTC.

The genes are TRBV6-1 and TRBJ2-3, with a weak D call TRBD2 (5 bases). Trimming shortened V by 2 bases and J by 0 bases, and 21 bases separated the two germline ends. This CDR3 is built from 19 residues. CDR1 and CDR2 (germline): MNHNS, SASEGT. The DNA for the CDR3 is TGTGCCAGCAGTGAATTGGGCGAAAGCGGAGTTACTAGCACAGATACGCAGTATTTT. Its protein is CASSELGESGVTSTDTQYF.

This clone was counted only a few times. The CDR3 loop reads CASISIRGEAFF. The CDR3 coding sequence is TGTGCCAGCATATCTATAAGGGGTGAAGCTTTCTTT. The chain recombines TRBV6-1 with TRBJ1-1; weak D call: TRBD1 (5 bases). The germline V and J ends were trimmed by 7 bases and 7 bases, with 13 bases remaining between them. Germline CDR1 reads MNHNS; CDR2 reads SASEGT. The CDR3 spans 12 residues.

This clone was observed a few times. V usage is TRBV5-1 and J usage is TRBJ1-6; TRBD1 matches at 7 bases. Trimming removed 3 bases from V and 7 bases from J; junction bases left unmatched: 1. In germline, CDR1 is SGHRS, CDR2 YFSETQ. CDR3 length: 13 amino acids. The CDR3 sequence is CASSWDRNSPLHF. CDR3 DNA: TGCGCCAGCAGCTGGGACAGAAATTCACCCCTCCACTTT. The full variable domain, with the rest looked up from reference TRBV5-1 and TRBJ1-6, is KAGVTQTPRYLIKTRGQQVTLSCSPISGHRSVSWYQQTPGQGLQFLFEYFSETQRNKGNFPGRFSGRQFSNSRSEMNVSTLELGDSALYLCASSWDRNSPLHFGNGTRLTVT.

The rearrangement joins TRBV19 to TRBJ1-2, with a possible D match to TRBD1 (5 bases). The CDR3 covers 13 residues. The V gene's germline CDR1 is LNHDA and CDR2 SQIVND (reference sequence). V lost 6 bases and J 8 bases, leaving 16 bases between the germline ends. DNA of the CDR3: TGTGCCAGTAGCTCCGGGGGACTAGACGGCTACACCTTC. This gives the protein CASSSGGLDGYTF.

The CDR3 protein is CASSPQGALTGTQYF. The CDR3 DNA reads as TGTGCCAGCAGCCCCCAGGGGGCTCTCACGGGTACGCAGTATTTT. The chain is built from TRBV13 and TRBJ2-3; 8 nucleotides line up with TRBD1. The CDR3 spans 15 residues. Unmatched junction bases numbered 12, after V lost 5 bases and J lost 8 bases. Germline V gives CDR1 PRHDT, CDR2 FYEKMQ (reference sequence).

This clone showed up just a few times. The rearrangement uses TRBV6-4 and TRBJ2-1, with 7 bases fitting TRBD2. This CDR3 has 16 residues. J was trimmed by 0 bases and V by 2 bases; bases with no gene match: 4. The germline V gene has CDR1 MRHNA and CDR2 SNTAGT. The CDR3 coding sequence is TGTGCCAGCAGTGACGGTACTAGCGTCTCCTACAATGAGCAGTTCTTC. It yields the protein CASSDGTSVSYNEQFF.

This clone was detected a few times. The rearrangement links TRBV28 to TRBJ2-5; TRBD2 agrees at 8 bases. The CDR3 consists of 14 residues. The germline V gene encodes CDR1 MDHEN and CDR2 SYDVKM. V lost 5 bases and J lost 5; bases outside the gene matches: 7. The CDR3 bases are TGTGCCAGCAGTCCCCTCGGGGGGGATGAGACCCAGTACTTC. Its translation is CASSPLGGDETQYF.

This clone was counted only a few times. V usage is TRBV28 and J usage is TRBJ1-2, with TRBD1 identical over 8 bases. Germline-derived CDR1 and CDR2 are MDHEN and SYDVKM. V shed 5 bases and J 8 bases; nucleotides not matched to a gene: 16. The CDR3 has 16 amino acids. CDR3 amino acids: CASSLQGVTGAGGYTF. The CDR3 bases are TGTGCCAGCAGTCTACAGGGGGTTACGGGTGCGGGGGGCTACACCTTC.

A few counts support this clone. The chain has TRBV7-2 and TRBJ2-7, with 12 bases identical to TRBD2. Unmatched junction bases numbered 8, after V lost 4 bases and J lost 4 bases. The germline V gene encodes CDR1 SGHTA and CDR2 FQGNSA. CDR3 length equals 16 residues. The CDR3 region has the DNA TGTGCCAGCAGCTCTCGGACTAGCGGGAATAGGTACGAGCAGTACTTC. Residues: CASSSRTSGNRYEQYF.

The rearrangement joins TRBV6-6 to TRBJ2-7; 7 positions agree with TRBD2. The junction had 12 bases not matched to a gene; V was cut back by 0 bases and J by 7 bases. The CDR3 length is 16 residues. Germline V gene data show CDR1 as MNHNY and CDR2 as SVGAGI (reference sequence). DNA for the CDR3: TGTGCCAGCAGTTACTCGATGCCGGACTTAGCGGGTGAGCAGTACTTC. This codes for CASSYSMPDLAGEQYF.

This clone was seen only a few times. The CDR3 reads CASDLSMGQYTEAFF. The CDR3 coding sequence is TGTGCCAGCGACCTATCTATGGGGCAGTACACTGAAGCTTTCTTT. The V gene is TRBV6-1, the J gene TRBJ1-1; tentative D call: TRBD1 (5 bases). Germline V lookup: CDR1 MNHNS, CDR2 SASEGT. The CDR3 runs to 15 residues. The V end lost 8 bases, the J end lost 3 bases, and 19 bases lay between the germline ends.

The rearrangement joins TRBV7-3 to TRBJ2-1; the match to TRBD2 covers 9 bases. Trimming cost V 5 bases and J 9 bases; bases outside gene matches: 8. CDR1 is SGHTA and CDR2 is FQGTGA in the germline V gene. The CDR3 extends over 14 amino acids. Here the CDR3 DNA reads TGTGCCAGCAGCCGGGGGGGAGCGGGAGGTGAGCAGTTCTTC. As protein: CASSRGGAGGEQFF.

This chain uses TRBV19 with TRBJ2-7; TRBD2 aligns across 7 bases. The CDR3 loop spans 16 amino acids. Trimming took 5 bases from V and 4 from J; bases not matched to a gene: 14. Germline CDR1 reads LNHDA; CDR2 reads SQIVND (reference sequence). CDR3: CASSPIPGTIKYEQYF. The CDR3 bases are TGTGCCAGTAGTCCCATCCCCGGGACTATAAAATACGAGCAGTACTTC. The full variable domain, its missing parts supplied by reference TRBV19 and TRBJ2-7, is DGGITQSPKYLFRKEGQNVTLSCEQNLNHDAMYWYRQDPGQGLRLIYYSQIVNDFQKGDIAEGYSVSREKKESFPLTVTSAQKNPTAFYLCASSPIPGTIKYEQYFGPGTRLTVT.

The rearrangement links TRBV28 to TRBJ2-7; 10 nucleotides match TRBD1. The V and J ends lost 5 bases and 3 bases, in that order; junction bases with no gene match: 10. This CDR3 has 16 residues. Germline V gives CDR1 MDHEN, CDR2 SYDVKM. The CDR3 region is CASSPSGQGNNYEQYF. The CDR3 nucleotides are TGTGCCAGCAGTCCCTCGGGACAGGGGAATAACTACGAGCAGTACTTC.

About this clone: The final CDR3 position lacks the conserved phenylalanine or tryptophan, pointing to a likely read error. The genes are TRBV27 and TRBJ2-2; D gene unclear. CDR1 and CDR2 (germline): MNHEY, SMNVEV (reference sequence). This CDR3 region has 16 residues. The DNA for the CDR3 is TGTGCAAGCAGTTTATCCCCACACGGAGCCCCCGGGGAGCTGTTTGTT. As protein: CASSLSPHGAPGELFV.

This clone was counted only a few times. Sequence at one end of the junction differs from germline and may be a read error. The CDR3 nucleotides read TGTGCTAGCAGCATGCGACTAGGGGAGACCGGGGAGCTGTTTTTT. It encodes CASSMRLGETGELFF. The genes are TRBV7-7 and TRBJ2-2, with D perhaps matching TRBD2 (6 bases). Germline values: CDR1 SSHAT, CDR2 FNYEAQ (reference sequence). The CDR3 is 15 amino acids.

The chain recombines TRBV27 with TRBJ1-2; unclear D gene. Germline lookup yields CDR1 MNHEY and CDR2 SMNVEV (reference sequence). The CDR3 totals 12 residues. Deletions cut 10 bases from V and 8 bases from J, with 17 bases between. The CDR3 spells CATLTTLEGYTF. The DNA of the CDR3 is TGTGCCACCCTTACAACCCTGGAGGGCTACACCTTC.

The chain is built from TRBV19 and TRBJ1-3, with D maybe TRBD1 (6 bases). Germline-derived CDR1 and CDR2 are LNHDA and SQIVND (reference sequence). The V gene lost 7 bases and the J gene lost 0 bases, with 16 bases spanning the gap. This CDR3 is built from 16 residues. CDR3 bases: TGTGCCAGTACCCCAACAACAGGGAGCTCTGGAAACACCATATATTTT. Amino acids: CASTPTTGSSGNTIYF.